What follows are 8 T cell receptor beta chains derived from one specimen sequenced in a study of T cell responses to AZD1222 COVID-19 vaccine. Clones were read by immunoSEQ multiplex PCR, and TCRdb kept only the in-frame ones, dropping some. The sample includes 100,000 to 150,000 clones, about 89% of them seen just once. The starting material was peripheral blood, obtained on day 0 of AZD1222 vaccination. All receptors derive from an adult in good health.

The V gene is TRBV24-1, the J gene TRBJ2-5, with 7 bases lining up with TRBD1. There are 17 residues in the CDR3. Germline V gene data show CDR1 as KGHDR and CDR2 as SFDVKD. V gave up 2 bases and J gave up 7 bases; unmatched junction bases: 15. The CDR3 here is CATSDSGRDSVFGTQYF. DNA of the CDR3: TGTGCCACCAGTGATTCGGGACGGGACAGTGTGTTTGGGACCCAGTACTTC.

This chain uses TRBV5-1 with TRBJ2-1; tentatively, D is TRBD1 (5 bases). Trimming took off 0 bases at V and 3 bases at J, with 13 bases between the two ends. CDR3 length equals 16 residues. Germline CDR1 is SGHRS and CDR2 is YFSETQ. This CDR3 reads CASSLALTALYNEQFF. For the CDR3, the DNA is TGCGCCAGCAGCTTGGCCTTGACAGCACTCTACAATGAGCAGTTCTTC. The whole variable domain, filled in from reference TRBV5-1 and TRBJ2-1, reads KAGVTQTPRYLIKTRGQQVTLSCSPISGHRSVSWYQQTPGQGLQFLFEYFSETQRNKGNFPGRFSGRQFSNSRSEMNVSTLELGDSALYLCASSLALTALYNEQFFGPGTRLTVL.

The chain joins TRBV25-1 to TRBJ1-5, with D possibly being TRBD1 (5 bases). The CDR3 is made up of 16 amino acids. V gave up 6 bases and J gave up 2 bases, with 17 bases separating them. Germline CDR1 MGHDK, CDR2 SYGVNS. CDR3 loop: CASSSGEGSRNQPQHF. CDR3 nucleotides: TGTGCCAGCAGCTCGGGGGAGGGTAGCCGCAATCAGCCCCAGCATTTT.

The chain links TRBV7-8 to TRBJ1-2, with 10 bases lining up with TRBD1. There are 15 residues in the CDR3. Germline V gives CDR1 SGHVS, CDR2 FQNEAQ. Trimming removed 0 bases from V and 3 bases from J; junction bases left unmatched: 1. CDR3 in DNA: TGTGCCAGCAGCTTAGCGGGGACAGGGGACTATGGCTACACCTTC. Amino acids: CASSLAGTGDYGYTF.

This clone was seen a single time. The chain is built from TRBV27 and TRBJ1-2; 7 nucleotides agree with TRBD1. Germline V gives CDR1 MNHEY, CDR2 SMNVEV (reference sequence). CDR3 length: 14 amino acids. V trimming: 5 bases; J trimming: 7 bases; junction bases outside the gene matches: 10. The CDR3 spells CASSPSTGEGGYTF. CDR3 sequence (DNA): TGTGCCAGCAGTCCGAGCACAGGGGAGGGTGGCTACACCTTC.

The chain uses TRBV13 and TRBJ1-2; D ambiguous. Germline values: CDR1 PRHDT, CDR2 FYEKMQ (reference sequence). V lost 3 bases to trimming and J lost 0 bases, with 8 bases between them. CDR3 size: 14 residues. The CDR3 bases are TGTGCCAGCAGCTTGAGGCAAACTAACTATGGCTACACCTTC. Protein sequence: CASSLRQTNYGYTF.

The gene calls are TRBV9 and TRBJ2-2; D unclear. CDR3 length: 11 residues. Trimming left V 8 bases short and J 5 bases short, with 7 bases between. Germline assignment: CDR1 SGDLS and CDR2 YYNGEE. DNA for the CDR3: TGTGCCAGTGGAGATACCGGGGAGCTGTTTTTT. Translation: CASGDTGELFF.

V gene TRBV3-1 (or the pseudogene TRBV3-2) combines with J gene TRBJ1-3; 8 bases agree with TRBD1. This CDR3 contains 16 residues. Trimming at V came to 4 bases and at J to 0 bases, leaving 5 bases not matched to a gene. Germline CDR1 reads LGHDT; CDR2 reads YNNKEL (reference sequence). CDR3 in amino acids: CASSLRQGSSGNTIYF. DNA of the CDR3: TGTGCCAGCAGCCTACGACAGGGGAGCTCTGGAAACACCATATATTTT.